Reported below is one T cell receptor beta chain. Its antigen remains unidentified. This entry belongs to a study of CXCR3-negative and CXCR3-positive naive CD8 T cells. General study results and limits: In CXCR3-positive naive cells, the TRB CDR3s were more hydrophobic than in CXCR3-negative naive cells.

Carrying UMI labels, the TRB cDNA libraries were prepared through 5' RACE. TCRdb processed the 5' RACE reads again and assigns one entry to each CDR3 protein, with no DNA. The table lists roughly 130,000 distinct CDR3 sequences. There are 13 residues in the CDR3. Germline assignment: CDR1 MGHRA and CDR2 YSYEKL. Material for sequencing was naive CXCR3+ CD8+ T cells from blood. Documented subset: CD45RO-CCR7+CD27+CD95- naive CD8+ T cells expressing CXCR3 (TNR3+). V and J are TRBV4-1 and TRBJ2-1. This TCR was recovered from a human donor in good health. Some clones in this sample may be carry-over from other donors' samples. The CDR3 reads CASSQAETYEQFF.